Presented here are 14 T cell receptor beta chains from one specimen sequenced in a study of human T cells and chemical hapten exposure. Time point of the sample: patch test 1, 2 weeks after DPC sensitization. The treatment: therapeutic diphenylcyclopropenone sensitization with weekly scalp DPC. One entry per CDR3 protein results from TCRdb running MiXCR on the RACE reads. The sample includes approximately 340,000 distinct CDR3 sequences, approximately 6.3% of them seen just once. The sequencing here drew on whole blood, taken in connection with sensitization to the hapten diphenylcyclopropenone (DPC). These receptors were collected from a woman aged 18-35 years with alopecia areata. Some clones in this sample may be carry-over from other donors' samples.

The table lists this clonotype with many counts. The rearrangement uses TRBV2 and TRBJ2-5; D uncertain. Germline CDR1 reads SNHLY; CDR2 reads FYNNEI. Trimming stripped 2 bases from V and 7 bases from J, with 11 bases between. The CDR3 has 13 residues. Here the CDR3 reads CASSEIIGLTQYF. DNA of the CDR3: TGTGCCAGCAGTGAAATAATAGGGTTGACCCAGTACTTC.

This clonotype was picked up many times. The V gene is TRBV29-1, the J gene TRBJ1-2, with unresolved D. The CDR3 is made up of 12 amino acids. CDR1 SQVTM and CDR2 ANQGSEA come from the germline V gene. Trimming stripped 4 bases from V and 1 base from J, with 7 bases between. CDR3 amino acids: CSVGEVNYGYTF. The CDR3 bases are TGCAGCGTTGGCGAGGTTAACTATGGCTACACCTTC.

CDR3 residues: CASSFGTGVPSGNTIYF. The CDR3 DNA follows: TGTGCCAGCAGCTTCGGGACAGGGGTTCCCTCTGGAAACACCATATATTTT. The J gene is TRBJ1-3, the V gene TRBV6-6; TRBD1 aligns across 10 bases. Trimming cost V 6 bases and J 0 bases; bases outside gene matches: 8. Per germline, CDR1 MNHNY and CDR2 SVGAGI (reference sequence). The CDR3 has 17 residues.

This clonotype was recorded at least ten times. The chain combines TRBV25-1 with TRBJ2-3, with 9 bases that match TRBD2. The length of the CDR3 is 17 residues. The V and J ends lost 2 bases and 3 bases, in that order; junction bases with no gene match: 9. The V gene's germline CDR1 is MGHDK and CDR2 SYGVNS. This chain's CDR3 is CASSEVPLAGITDTQYF. CDR3 DNA sequence: TGTGCCAGCAGTGAAGTACCCCTAGCGGGGATTACAGATACGCAGTATTTT.

As for this clonotype: At one end the junction does not follow the germline gene, possibly because of a read error. This chain uses TRBV6-5 with TRBJ1-1; 8 bases are a match to TRBD1. This CDR3 has 17 amino acids. Germline CDR1 and CDR2: MNHEY and SVGAGI. Written as DNA, the CDR3 is TGTGCCAGCAGTTACTCCCTGGACAGGGTAAGAGGAACTGAAGCTTACTTT. Protein product: CASSYSLDRVRGTEAYF.

This clonotype was detected only a few times. This chain links TRBV18 with TRBJ1-2, with a tentative D call TRBD1 (5 bases). The CDR3 spans 15 residues. The V end lost 1 base, the J end lost 5 bases, and 14 bases lay between the germline ends. CDR1 and CDR2 (germline): KGHSH, LQKENI. In nucleotides, the CDR3 is TGTGCCAGCTCACCACTAGGCAGGGTGGAGTATGGCTACACCTTC. Protein sequence: CASSPLGRVEYGYTF.

This clonotype was detected only a few times. The genes are TRBV5-4 and TRBJ1-3; D gene uncertain. The CDR3 runs to 15 residues. Trimming took off 4 bases at V and 0 bases at J, with 11 bases between the two ends. CDR1 SGHNT and CDR2 YYREEE come from the germline V gene (reference sequence). The CDR3: CASSRTSGSGNTIYF. As DNA, the CDR3 is TGTGCCAGCAGCCGTACAAGTGGCTCTGGAAACACCATATATTTT.

This sequence joins TRBV4-2 and TRBJ1-2; TRBD1 matches at 7 bases. The germline gives CDR1 LGHNA, CDR2 YNFKEQ. V lost 0 bases, J lost 4 bases, and 14 bases stayed unmatched. This CDR3 has 18 residues. The chain's CDR3 is CASSQEEDRNLFSYGYTF. The CDR3 nucleotides read TGTGCCAGCAGCCAAGAAGAGGACAGGAACCTTTTTTCCTATGGCTACACCTTC.

This clonotype was observed a handful of times. The chain has TRBV6-5 and TRBJ2-4, with 7 bases fitting TRBD1. The CDR3 has 13 residues. J lost 6 bases, V lost 6 bases, and 5 bases had no gene match. Looked up from germline, CDR1 is MNHEY and CDR2 is SVGAGI. The CDR3 here is CASSRGQRNIQYF. The CDR3 nucleotides are TGTGCCAGCAGCCGGGGACAGAGAAACATTCAGTACTTC.

A few counts support this clonotype. The J gene is TRBJ2-3, the V gene TRBV6-2 or TRBV6-3; D is uncertain. Trimming took 2 bases from V and 2 from J, leaving 11 bases between them. This CDR3 has 15 amino acids. From germline, CDR1 is MNHEY and CDR2 SVGEGT. The CDR3 here is CASSYGHKDTDTQYF. The DNA for the CDR3 is TGTGCCAGCAGTTACGGTCACAAAGACACAGATACGCAGTATTTT.

There are many counts of this clonotype. The gene calls are TRBV5-1 and TRBJ2-7; no clear D gene. This CDR3 has 13 residues. Germline V gene data show CDR1 as SGHRS and CDR2 as YFSETQ. Between the trimmed V and J ends, which lost 0 bases and 5 bases, there was a span of 9 bases. The chain's CDR3 is CASSLVARDEQYF. In nucleotides, the CDR3 is TGCGCCAGCAGCTTGGTTGCCCGGGACGAGCAGTACTTC. The full variable domain, completed using reference TRBV5-1 and TRBJ2-7, is KAGVTQTPRYLIKTRGQQVTLSCSPISGHRSVSWYQQTPGQGLQFLFEYFSETQRNKGNFPGRFSGRQFSNSRSEMNVSTLELGDSALYLCASSLVARDEQYFGPGTRLTVT.

This clonotype was counted only a few times. The chain joins TRBV5-1 to TRBJ1-2; TRBD1 might be the D (6 bases). Germline V CDR1 and CDR2: SGHRS, YFSETQ. The CDR3 length is 15 residues. Between the trimmed V and J ends, which lost 2 bases and 6 bases, there was a span of 17 bases. CDR3 sequence reads: CASSFGGSTVHGYTF. The CDR3 DNA is TGCGCCAGCAGCTTCGGGGGCAGCACGGTGCATGGCTACACCTTC. Using reference TRBV5-1 and TRBJ1-2 for the parts outside the CDR3, the full variable domain is KAGVTQTPRYLIKTRGQQVTLSCSPISGHRSVSWYQQTPGQGLQFLFEYFSETQRNKGNFPGRFSGRQFSNSRSEMNVSTLELGDSALYLCASSFGGSTVHGYTFGSGTRLTVV.

The chain recombines TRBV7-3 with TRBJ2-1; 7 bases are a match to TRBD2. V lost 0 bases to trimming and J lost 3 bases; unmatched junction nucleotides: 5. The germline V gene encodes CDR1 SGHTA and CDR2 FQGTGA. This CDR3 spans 16 amino acids. The CDR3 spells CASSLTGSGVYNEQFF. Written as DNA, the CDR3 is TGTGCCAGCAGCTTAACGGGAAGCGGGGTCTACAATGAGCAGTTCTTC.

The genes are TRBV7-3 and TRBJ1-1, with a weak D call TRBD1 (5 bases). Germline values: CDR1 SGHTA, CDR2 FQGTGA. The CDR3 is 12 residues long. Deletions cut 2 bases from V and 7 bases from J, with 8 bases between. The CDR3 here is CASSLGGIEAFF. The CDR3, as DNA: TGTGCCAGCAGCTTAGGGGGGATTGAAGCTTTCTTT.